The rows below give T cell receptor beta chains drawn from one sample of a study of shared clonotypes between healthy human individuals. Clones were read by immunoSEQ multiplex PCR, and TCRdb kept only the in-frame ones, dropping some. This table holds 600,000 or so clones, around 96% found once. The sample comprised naive CD8+ T cells sorted from blood. The receptors were gathered from a woman between 25 and 40 years old in good health. The CDR3 runs from the conserved cysteine through the conserved F or W. D genes are given only for firm matches. Clone size is shown for a subset of rows, as once, few, many or a class of expanded clone.

. . TRBJ2-3 TRBV27 CASSLESGSRTDTQYF TGTGCCAGCAGTTTAGAGTCCGGCTCCCGCACAGATACGCAGTATTTT
TRBD1 . TRBJ2-4 TRBV27 CASSLDRGRLNIQYF TGTGCCAGCAGTTTAGACAGGGGGCGCTTAAACATTCAGTACTTC
. . TRBJ2-7 TRBV6-6 CASSYGPTNYEQYF TGTGCCAGCAGTTACGGGCCAACGAACTACGAGCAGTACTTC
TRBD2 . TRBJ2-7 TRBV27 CASSLLPGTRFYEQYF TGTGCCAGCAGTTTACTCCCCGGGACTAGATTTTACGAGCAGTACTTC
TRBD1 . TRBJ1-2 TRBV9 CASSGQGGYGYTF TGTGCCAGCAGCGGACAGGGAGGATATGGCTACACCTTC
. . TRBJ1-3 TRBV5-1 CASSSDSDTGNTIYF TGCGCCAGCAGCTCGGACAGCGACACTGGAAACACCATATATTTT
TRBD2 . TRBJ2-7 TRBV28 CASSFAGGYEQYF TGTGCCAGCAGTTTTGCGGGAGGGTACGAGCAGTACTTC
. . TRBJ2-3 TRBV27 CASSPQVEGVTDTQYF TGTGCCAGCAGTCCCCAGGTAGAGGGGGTCACAGATACGCAGTATTTT
TRBD1 . TRBJ1-1 TRBV10-1 CASSDPGGHAFF TGCGCCAGCAGTGACCCAGGGGGTCATGCTTTCTTT
. . TRBJ2-3 TRBV6-1 CASSVADRSSTDTQYF TGTGCCAGCAGTGTGGCAGATCGATCTAGCACAGATACGCAGTATTTT
. . TRBJ2-7 TRBV7-9 CASTVDRNWYEQYF TGTGCCAGCACCGTTGACAGGAATTGGTACGAGCAGTACTTC
. . TRBJ2-7 TRBV5-4 CASSDSTRVHEQYF TGTGCCAGCAGCGATTCGACTAGAGTCCACGAGCAGTACTTC
TRBD2 . TRBJ2-1 TRBV11-2 CASRRLAGGFYNEQFF TGTGCCAGCAGAAGACTAGCGGGAGGGTTCTACAATGAGCAGTTCTTC
. few TRBJ1-5 TRBV30 CAWSGLGSQPQHF TGTGCCTGGAGTGGGTTAGGGAGTCAGCCCCAGCATTTT
TRBD1 . TRBJ2-7 TRBV7-9 CASSFHTLDRSYEQYF TGTGCCAGCAGCTTCCACACCCTGGACAGGTCCTACGAGCAGTACTTC
TRBD1 . TRBJ2-1 TRBV27 CASSPTGMVYNEQFF TGTGCCAGCAGTCCGACAGGGATGGTCTACAATGAGCAGTTCTTC
. . TRBJ2-1 TRBV4-2 CASSQAGEQFF TGTGCCAGCAGCCAAGCGGGCGAGCAGTTCTTC
TRBD1 . TRBJ2-7 TRBV27 CASSLSSGTGNNEQYF TGTGCCAGCAGTTTAAGTTCCGGGACAGGGAACAACGAGCAGTACTTC
TRBD1 . TRBJ2-4 TRBV7-6 CASSRLKGQGGVNIQYF TGTGCCAGCAGCCGACTGAAAGGACAGGGGGGAGTGAACATTCAGTACTTC
TRBD2 . TRBJ2-1 TRBV7-9 CASSLVGREAGYNEQFF TGTGCCAGCAGCTTAGTGGGCAGAGAAGCGGGGTACAATGAGCAGTTCTTC
TRBD2 . TRBJ2-1 TRBV15 CATSRAASGELDHEQFF TGTGCCACCAGCAGAGCGGCTAGCGGGGAATTGGACCATGAGCAGTTCTTC
. . TRBJ2-7 TRBV28 CALSRGSSYEQYF TGTGCCCTCTCAAGGGGGAGCTCCTACGAGCAGTACTTC
. . TRBJ2-1 TRBV27 CASKITASYNEQFF TGTGCCAGCAAGATAACAGCGAGCTACAATGAGCAGTTCTTC
. . TRBJ2-3 TRBV20-1 CSARAGDTQYF TGCAGTGCTAGAGCTGGGGATACGCAGTATTTT
. . TRBJ2-2 TRBV6-5 CASSYPRGGGELFF TGTGCCAGCAGTTACCCCAGGGGAGGCGGGGAGCTGTTTTTT
. . TRBJ1-1 TRBV5-6 CASSSSAVTEAFF TGTGCCAGCAGCTCTTCGGCAGTCACTGAAGCTTTCTTT
. . TRBJ2-2 TRBV7-3 CASSSLGVGELFF TGTGCCAGCAGTTCGCTCGGAGTCGGGGAGCTGTTTTTT
. . TRBJ2-1 TRBV9 CASSEGSGAYNEQFF TGTGCCAGCAGCGAGGGGTCGGGAGCTTACAATGAGCAGTTCTTC
. . TRBJ2-7 TRBV10-2 CASREGQTYEQYF TGCGCCAGCAGGGAGGGACAGACCTACGAGCAGTACTTC
TRBD2 . TRBJ2-1 TRBV11-2 CASSTGLADIYNEQFF TGTGCCAGCAGCACCGGACTAGCGGATATCTACAATGAGCAGTTCTTC
TRBD1 once TRBJ1-1 TRBV5-1 CASSLGDRMMNTEAFF TGCGCCAGCAGCTTGGGGGACAGGATGATGAACACTGAAGCTTTCTTT
. . TRBJ2-2 TRBV7-9 CASSSTGRVAGELFF TGTGCCAGCAGCTCAACCGGCCGGGTAGCCGGGGAGCTGTTTTTT
. once TRBJ2-1 TRBV7-6 CASSLGQPRSYNEQFF TGTGCCAGCAGCTTAGGACAGCCTAGGTCCTACAATGAGCAGTTCTTC
TRBD1 once TRBJ2-7 TRBV19 CATQAGGESYEQYF TGTGCCACCCAAGCAGGGGGCGAATCCTACGAGCAGTACTTC
TRBD2 . TRBJ2-1 TRBV4-1 CASSPEGLVVDNEQFF TGCGCCAGCAGCCCTGAAGGACTAGTCGTCGACAATGAGCAGTTCTTC
TRBD2 . TRBJ2-5 TRBV7-9 CASSEIAGEEEQYF TGTGCCAGCAGCGAGATAGCGGGAGAGGAAGAGCAGTACTTC
. . TRBJ2-1 TRBV9 CASSVGRSEQFF TGTGCCAGCAGCGTAGGTCGTAGTGAGCAGTTCTTC
. . TRBJ2-7 TRBV20-1 CSASEGYEQYF TGCAGTGCTAGTGAGGGCTACGAGCAGTACTTC